These 2 T cell receptor beta chains were sequenced from one sample in a study of naive and memory T cell subsets. The study's findings and limits: Naive repertoires, especially CD8, held a few larger clonotypes, possibly memory cells re-expressing CD45RA.

The beta constant-region primer was an equimolar mix of two oligonucleotides covering TRBC1 and TRBC2. Ligated cDNA was amplified by four rounds of PCR with nested alpha and beta constant-region primers and SP2. MiXCR, applied by TCRdb to the UMI-ligation and nested PCR reads, yields one record per CDR3 protein. The data contain roughly 150,000 distinct CDR3 sequences, approximately 21% of them singletons. No antigen is known for these receptors. Sequencing was done on a sample of naive CD8+ T cells from blood. These receptors all come from a human donor in good health.

There are a few counts of this clonotype. The V call is TRBV29-1, the J call TRBJ2-3, with D unclear. V dropped 0 bases and J dropped 1 base, with 17 bases sitting between them. The germline V gene encodes CDR1 SQVTM and CDR2 ANQGSEA. CDR3 length: 17 amino acids. The CDR3 spells CSVEDLSTASGTDTQYF. CDR3 DNA: TGCAGCGTTGAAGATCTTTCGACGGCCTCTGGCACAGATACGCAGTATTTT.

This clonotype was detected a few times. This chain uses TRBV6-5 with TRBJ2-3, with D perhaps assigned TRBD1 or TRBD2 (5 bases each). Looked up from germline, CDR1 is MNHEY and CDR2 is SVGAGI. The CDR3 is made up of 15 amino acids. With 4 bases removed from V and 0 bases from J, the gap between germline ends came to 11 bases. CDR3 amino acids: CASSLPGSSTDTQYF. The CDR3 DNA is TGTGCCAGCAGTTTACCAGGGAGTAGCACAGATACGCAGTATTTT.